The rows below give T cell receptor beta chains drawn from one sample of a study of shared clonotypes between healthy human individuals. Only in-frame clones appear in the TCRdb table, and some are missing; sequencing was by immunoSEQ multiplex PCR. The sample contains under 2.5 million clones, less than 95% of which appear only once. The source material was naive CD4+ T cells from PBMCs. The receptors shown here come from a man between 18 and 35 years old in good health. Some clones in this sample may be carry-over from other donors' samples. Both conserved end residues are part of each CDR3. D genes are given only for firm matches.

V gene	D gene	J gene	CDR3 protein
TRBV28	NA	TRBJ1-2	CAVQDGYTF
TRBV4-1	NA	TRBJ1-2	CASSQDTAEFYGYTF
TRBV14	NA	TRBJ1-4	CASSHPTLAGRVREKLFF
TRBV1	NA	TRBJ2-4	CTSSQSKRVAKNIQYF
TRBV7-2	NA	TRBJ2-3	CASSLVGGGTDTQYF
TRBV2	NA	TRBJ2-3	CASSVPPGRVRPDTQYF
TRBV5-1	NA	TRBJ1-3	CASRGAVIERSDSGNTIYF
TRBV5-1	TRBD2	TRBJ2-7	CASSLEGTSGYEQYF
TRBV11-2	NA	TRBJ1-2	CASSSGIRGRGYGYTF
TRBV10-3	NA	TRBJ2-3	CAIRRREGRTDTQYF
TRBV11-1	TRBD1	TRBJ2-3	CASSPPRTGGTDTQYF
TRBV4-3	NA	TRBJ2-2	CASSLRRGDTGELFF
TRBV21-1	NA	TRBJ2-7	CASSKDVEGARTSGRKYEQYF
TRBV19	TRBD2	TRBJ2-7	CASSIVGGKPYEQYF
TRBV18	NA	TRBJ1-5	CASSPSFGGYSNQPQHF
TRBV10-3	TRBD2	TRBJ2-7	CAISEDVAGGPDHEQYF
TRBV25-1	TRBD1	TRBJ1-1	CASSESDRGNTEAFF
TRBV7-9	NA	TRBJ2-1	CASSLLNEQFF
TRBV6-1	TRBD1	TRBJ1-2	CASRETGGPYYGYTF
TRBV10-3	TRBD2	TRBJ2-1	CAISESIGLAVSSYNEQFF
TRBV6-1	NA	TRBJ2-7	CASSTRDSYEQYF
TRBV20-1	NA	TRBJ1-4	CGTGSREKLFF
TRBV7-2	NA	TRBJ2-3	CASSLQSQSGTDTQYF
TRBV28	NA	TRBJ2-1	CASSQGDEQFF
TRBV6-1	TRBD2	TRBJ2-1	CASTPGTSGTNEQFF
TRBV4-2	TRBD2	TRBJ2-3	CASRPTSGSTDTQYF